These T cell receptor beta chains were read from a single sample in a study of OX40 agonist ivuxolimab in advanced cancers. Assay used: immunoSEQ multiplex PCR; TCRdb lists only in-frame clones, some missing. The top ten hold 20% of the sample, which has around 76,000 clones, nearly 95% seen once. The sample in question was CD4+ or CD8+ T cells sorted from blood, obtained in a trial of the OX40 agonist ivuxolimab. These receptors were collected from an adult with an advanced solid tumor such as melanoma, head and neck, liver or kidney cancer. Each CDR3 is given with its conserved first and last residue. A D gene is named only where the DNA matches it firmly.

j_gene,v_gene,d_gene,CDR3aa
TRBJ1-5,TRBV7-9,TRBD1,CASSFHGTTGGDQPQHF
TRBJ1-2,TRBV28,TRBD1,CASSSTGGITGYTF
TRBJ2-7,TRBV6-5,.,CASISGPYEQYF
TRBJ1-4,TRBV29-1,TRBD1,CSVLQGVNEKLFF
TRBJ2-1,TRBV11-2,.,CASSLGVVKGNEQFF
TRBJ2-7,TRBV27,.,CASSLSGHTYEQYF
TRBJ2-7,TRBV11-1,TRBD1,CASSDRDRGPSIYEQYF
TRBJ1-4,TRBV18,.,CASSPSTAATNEKLFF
TRBJ1-4,TRBV23-1,.,CASTDGPVATNEKLFF
TRBJ2-3,TRBV18,.,CASSPQSASTDTQYF
TRBJ2-2,TRBV7-9,.,CASSVMGKTGELFF
TRBJ2-7,TRBV6-5,.,CASSYAISYEQYF
TRBJ2-7,TRBV18,.,CASSPSDSEDEQYF
TRBJ1-1,TRBV4-1,TRBD1,CASSPYRTGMTEAFF
TRBJ2-7,TRBV5-1,.,CASSLEGGNYEQYF
TRBJ1-2,TRBV7-6,.,CASSDELQGGDGYTF
TRBJ1-5,TRBV6-5,.,CATCPGQPQHF
TRBJ2-7,TRBV27,TRBD1,CASSPRDRGAREQYF
TRBJ1-5,TRBV13,.,CASSLKGSGPQHF
TRBJ2-7,TRBV11-2,.,CASSSEGLLYEQYF
TRBJ2-4,TRBV19,TRBD1,CASTETGVNIQYF
TRBJ2-2,TRBV5-8,.,CASPSGAYTNTGELFF
TRBJ2-7,TRBV4-1,.,CASSPRELYEQYF
TRBJ2-2,TRBV2,TRBD1,CASSTEGTGINTGELFF
.,TRBV7-7,TRBD2,CASSPAGEVEQYF
TRBJ2-1,TRBV6-5,.,CASSGSYNEQFF
TRBJ1-1,TRBV29-1,.,CSVNLALMGLMNTEAFF
TRBJ2-5,TRBV9,.,CASSVEGGGAVQETQYF
TRBJ2-7,TRBV19,TRBD1,CASSWTGEHEQYF